These T cell receptor beta chains were read from a single sample in a study of beta chain features in type 1 diabetes. Libraries were prepared by immunoSEQ multiplex PCR; TCRdb keeps only in-frame clonotypes and omits some of them. Of hundreds of thousands of clones in the sample, about 14% were seen once. Sequenced sample: naive CD4+ T cells from blood. These receptors all stem from a man between 18 and 35 years old in good health. Both conserved end residues are part of each CDR3. The D gene is left open where the match is weak. Only part of the rows carry a size: once, few, many, or a class if the clone is expanded.

>14|TRBD1|TRBJ1-1|NA|TRBV18
CASSPDRVGTEAFF
TGTGCCAGCTCACCGGACAGGGTTGGCACTGAAGCTTTCTTT
>14|NA|TRBJ1-1|NA|TRBV15
CATSRDAEGSEAFF
TGTGCCACCAGCAGAGATGCTGAGGGTAGCGAAGCTTTCTTT
>15|NA|TRBJ1-3|few|TRBV18
CASSPSEGPGNTIYF
TGTGCCAGCTCACCATCCGAGGGGCCTGGAAACACCATATATTTT
>12|NA|TRBJ2-3|NA|TRBV4-3
CASSPSGHTQYF
TGCGCCAGCAGCCCATCCGGCCACACGCAGTATTTT
>15|TRBD1|TRBJ2-7|NA|TRBV6-5
CASSRPGQVKSEQYF
TGTGCCAGCAGCCGGCCGGGACAGGTGAAAAGTGAGCAGTACTTC
>16|NA|TRBJ2-1|few|TRBV28
CASSALGQRSYNEQFF
TGTGCCAGCAGTGCATTGGGCCAGAGGTCCTACAATGAGCAGTTCTTC
>15|TRBD1|TRBJ1-5|NA|TRBV25-1
CASRAGGLGAQPQHF
TGTGCCAGCAGGGCAGGGGGATTAGGTGCTCAGCCCCAGCATTTT
>17|NA|TRBJ2-1|NA|TRBV9
CASSVVLSVSSYNEQFF
TGTGCCAGCAGCGTAGTCCTTAGCGTTAGCTCCTACAATGAGCAGTTCTTC
>14|NA|TRBJ1-4|NA|TRBV5-1
CASSFGEVREKLFF
TGCGCCAGCAGCTTTGGGGAGGTTCGTGAAAAACTGTTTTTT
>15|TRBD2|TRBJ2-6|NA|TRBV28
CASSLGGAGANVLTF
TGTGCCAGCAGTTTAGGGGGGGCTGGGGCCAACGTCCTGACTTTC
>13|NA|TRBJ2-7|NA|TRBV5-1
CASSLRLSYEQYF
TGCGCCAGCAGCTTGCGGCTTAGCTACGAGCAGTACTTC
>15|TRBD2|TRBJ2-1|NA|TRBV6-5
CASSYDTSGYNEQFF
TGTGCCAGCAGTTACGATACTAGCGGATACAATGAGCAGTTCTTC
>12|NA|TRBJ1-4|few|TRBV18
CASSPTDEKLFF
TGTGCCAGCTCACCAACGGATGAAAAACTGTTTTTT
>13|NA|TRBJ2-3|NA|TRBV5-1
CASSFTASDTQYF
TGCGCCAGCAGCTTTACAGCCAGCGATACGCAGTATTTT
>11|NA|TRBJ2-1|many|TRBV21-1
CASSKANEQFF
TGTGCCAGCAGCAAAGCTAATGAGCAGTTCTTC
>15|TRBD1|TRBJ2-2|few|TRBV7-2
CASSGTGEITGELFF
TGTGCCAGCAGCGGGACAGGGGAGATCACCGGGGAGCTGTTTTTT
>12|TRBD1|TRBJ1-2|NA|TRBV15
CASKGTGLGYTF
TGTGCCAGTAAAGGGACAGGGCTTGGCTACACCTTC
>15|NA|TRBJ1-5|NA|TRBV6-1
CASSAGQASNQPQHF
TGTGCCAGCAGTGCGGGACAAGCGAGCAATCAGCCCCAGCATTTT
>15|NA|TRBJ1-4|few|TRBV10-3
CAISDSGARSEKLFF
TGTGCCATCAGTGATAGCGGGGCAAGATCTGAAAAACTGTTTTTT
>14|NA|TRBJ2-7|NA|TRBV7-9
CASTPGLQTYEQYF
TGTGCCAGCACCCCTGGACTCCAAACCTACGAGCAGTACTTC
>13|NA|TRBJ2-7|NA|TRBV18
CASSFDSPRRQYF
TGTGCCAGCTCATTCGACAGCCCCAGGCGGCAGTACTTC
>15|TRBD1|TRBJ2-7|NA|TRBV6-5
CASRIQGRSVYEQYF
TGTGCCAGCAGGATACAGGGGAGAAGCGTCTACGAGCAGTACTTC
>17|NA|TRBJ1-5|NA|TRBV27
CASSLSPGATSNQPQHF
TGTGCCAGCAGTTTATCCCCAGGGGCCACTAGCAATCAGCCCCAGCATTTT
>16|NA|TRBJ1-4|NA|TRBV7-9
CASSLSAGATNEKLFF
TGTGCCAGCAGCTTATCGGCAGGCGCAACTAATGAAAAACTGTTTTTT
>12|NA|TRBJ2-7|few|TRBV29-1
CSVEGRDYEQYF
TGCAGCGTTGAAGGGAGGGACTACGAGCAGTACTTC
>10|NA|TRBJ2-2|NA|TRBV7-9
CALRSGELFF
TGTGCCCTCCGGTCCGGGGAGCTGTTTTTT
>16|TRBD2|TRBJ2-1|NA|TRBV7-9
CASAVVVTSGTHEQFF
TGTGCCAGCGCAGTAGTGGTGACTAGCGGGACCCATGAGCAGTTCTTC
>12|NA|TRBJ2-3|few|TRBV29-1
CSVKILRDTQYF
TGCAGCGTCAAAATCCTTCGGGATACGCAGTATTTT
>15|TRBD1|TRBJ1-2|few|TRBV7-3
CASSPGTGYGDGYTF
TGTGCCAGCAGCCCAGGGACAGGGTATGGGGATGGCTACACCTTC
>12|NA|TRBJ2-2|NA|TRBV2
CASWSGTGELFF
TGTGCCAGCTGGAGTGGTACCGGGGAGCTGTTTTTT
>11|NA|TRBJ2-1|NA|TRBV20-1
CSADIGTHLFF
TGCAGTGCGGACATCGGGACCCATCTGTTCTTC
>15|NA|TRBJ2-2|few|TRBV5-4
CASSLGQALGGELFF
TGTGCCAGCAGCTTGGGACAGGCCTTAGGAGGGGAGCTGTTTTTT
>17|TRBD1|TRBJ1-1|few|TRBV5-1
CASSPGRDRTLNTEAFF
TGCGCCAGCAGCCCAGGCAGGGACAGAACCTTGAACACTGAAGCTTTCTTT
>15|TRBD2|TRBJ2-1|NA|TRBV18
CASSPRSGSYNEQFF
TGTGCCAGCTCACCACGTAGCGGGTCTTACAATGAGCAGTTCTTC
>14|NA|TRBJ2-5|NA|TRBV6-5
CASSYGGARETQYF
TGTGCCAGCAGTTACGGAGGGGCTCGGGAGACCCAGTACTTC
>14|NA|TRBJ1-1|few|TRBV4-3
CASSQELRHIEAFF
TGCGCCAGCAGCCAAGAACTCCGACACATTGAAGCTTTCTTT
>15|NA|TRBJ1-5|NA|TRBV7-2
CASSPDIASNQPQHF
TGTGCCAGCAGCCCAGACATAGCCAGCAATCAGCCCCAGCATTTT
>13|NA|TRBJ2-5|few|TRBV7-3
CASSLKGRETQYF
TGTGCCAGCAGCTTGAAGGGCCGGGAGACCCAGTACTTC
>15|NA|TRBJ2-7|NA|TRBV7-9
CASSLIQGGSYEQYF
TGTGCCAGCAGCTTAATCCAGGGGGGTTCCTACGAGCAGTACTTC
>13|NA|TRBJ1-2|NA|TRBV7-9
CASSLEDRYGYTF
TGTGCCAGCAGCTTAGAGGACAGATATGGCTACACCTTC
>13|NA|TRBJ1-2|few|TRBV27
CASSLGQAGGYTF
TGTGCCAGCAGTTTGGGTCAGGCGGGCGGCTACACCTTC
>13|TRBD1|TRBJ1-5|NA|TRBV4-2
CASSLGGGQPQHF
TGTGCCAGCAGCCTAGGGGGCGGTCAGCCCCAGCATTTT
>14|TRBD2|TRBJ2-7|NA|TRBV14
CASSQDGGLLEQYF
TGTGCCAGCAGCCAAGATGGGGGACTACTTGAGCAGTACTTC
>12|NA|TRBJ2-3|NA|TRBV28
CASSQSPDTQYF
TGTGCCAGCAGTCAATCGCCCGATACGCAGTATTTT
>14|NA|TRBJ2-5|few|TRBV5-1
CASSRADSQETQYF
TGCGCCAGCAGCCGCGCAGACAGCCAAGAGACCCAGTACTTC
>17|NA|TRBJ2-1|few|TRBV14
CASSQLGGGPTDNEQFF
TGTGCCAGCAGCCAGCTAGGAGGCGGGCCGACTGACAATGAGCAGTTCTTC